These T cell receptor beta chains were read from a single sample in a study of shared clonotypes between healthy human individuals. The repertoire was sequenced with immunoSEQ multiplex PCR; TCRdb's copy has only in-frame clones and lacks some. In the table there are more than 400,000 clones, over 75% of which are singletons. The sample consisted of PBMCs. The receptors were sampled from a woman in her thirties or forties in good health. Some clones in this sample may be carry-over from other donors' samples. The CDR3 runs from the conserved cysteine through the conserved F or W. Each record gives: clone size, V gene, D gene, J gene, CDR3 DNA, CDR3 protein. D genes are given only for firm matches. Clone size is not always given. Where it is, it says once, few, many or a class for expanded clones.

>-|TRBV5-5|TRBD1|TRBJ2-4
TGTGCCAGCAGCCAGACCGGGACAGCAAACATTCAGTACTTC
CASSQTGTANIQYF
>-|TRBV18|TRBD1|TRBJ2-7
TGTGCCAGCTCACCGACAGGGTCAGGCGAGCAGTACTTC
CASSPTGSGEQYF
>-|TRBV7-9|TRBD1|TRBJ1-1
TGTGCCAGCAGTTTTACAGGGGATAACACTGAAGCTTTCTTT
CASSFTGDNTEAFF
>once|TRBV7-9|-|TRBJ1-1
TGTGCCAGCAGCTCCGGGCTGTCCTCCGGCACTGAAGCTTTCTTT
CASSSGLSSGTEAFF
>-|TRBV7-2|-|TRBJ2-2
TGTGCCAGCAGCTTAGAGGTCGGACTCACCGGGGAGCTGTTTTTT
CASSLEVGLTGELFF
>-|TRBV6-1|TRBD1|TRBJ1-4
TGTGCCAGCAAGTTCGCGGGACAGTATAATGAAAAACTGTTTTTT
CASKFAGQYNEKLFF
>-|TRBV9|TRBD1|TRBJ2-1
TGTGCCGCCGGGACAGAGAATGAGCAGTTCTTC
CAAGTENEQFF
>-|TRBV5-1|-|TRBJ2-7
TGCGCCAGCAGCCCCCCAGTGGCCTACGAGCAGTACTTC
CASSPPVAYEQYF
>-|TRBV30|-|TRBJ1-2
TGTGCCTGGGCAGCGTCCTATGGCTACACCTTC
CAWAASYGYTF
>once|TRBV9|TRBD2|TRBJ2-1
TGTGCCAGCAGCGTAGGGGGACTAGCGTCCTACAATGAGCAGTTCTTC
CASSVGGLASYNEQFF
>few|TRBV13|TRBD1|TRBJ2-2
TGTGCCAGCAGCTCCCGGGACAGCACCGGGGAGCTGTTTTTT
CASSSRDSTGELFF
>once|TRBV5-4|-|TRBJ2-3
TGTGCCAGCAGCTTGGCGGGGGTAGCAGATACGCAGTATTTT
CASSLAGVADTQYF
>-|TRBV29-1|-|TRBJ1-5
TGCAGCGTTGCGAAGGACCATATCAATCCCCAGCATTTT
CSVAKDHINPQHF
>once|TRBV18|TRBD1|TRBJ2-1
TGTGCCAGCTCACGCGGGTACCGGGACAGGGCTTTAGACAATGAGCAGTTCTTC
CASSRGYRDRALDNEQFF
>many|TRBV28|-|TRBJ2-7
TGTGCCAGCGGCGGGAACGAGCAGTACTTC
CASGGNEQYF
>-|TRBV15|-|TRBJ2-3
TGTGCCACCAGCAGAGAAACAGGGTCTTTAGGAGATACGCAGTATTTT
CATSRETGSLGDTQYF
>-|TRBV6-5|-|TRBJ2-2
TGTGCCAGCAGTCATCCTGGCACCGGGGAGCTGTTTTTT
CASSHPGTGELFF